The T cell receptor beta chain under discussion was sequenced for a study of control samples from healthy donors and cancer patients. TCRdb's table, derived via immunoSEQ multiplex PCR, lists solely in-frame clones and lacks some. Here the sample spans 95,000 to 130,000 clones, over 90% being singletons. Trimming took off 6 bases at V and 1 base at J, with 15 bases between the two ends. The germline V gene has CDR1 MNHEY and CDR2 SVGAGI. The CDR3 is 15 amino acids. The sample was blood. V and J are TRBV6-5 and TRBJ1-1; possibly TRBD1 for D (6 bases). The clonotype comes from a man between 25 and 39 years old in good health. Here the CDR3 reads CASSRRQDPNTEAFF. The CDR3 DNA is TGTGCCAGCAGCCGGAGACAGGATCCGAACACTGAAGCTTTCTTT.